These 5 T cell receptor beta chains share one sample of origin, sequenced in a study of regulatory T cells in long-lasting Graves disease. Regarding time point: persistent/refractory GD, antithyroid drugs over 5 years with positive TRAb. PBMC RNA was the source of the TCR library. Arm-PCR of CDR3 regions and iRepertoire HTBI primers were the basis on which TCR beta libraries were built. Each CDR3 protein gets one entry after TCRdb re-called the multiplex PCR reads with MiXCR. The data contain about 470,000 distinct CDR3 sequences, 20% of them seen just once; the ten biggest clones take up over 7.5%. This sample comprised peripheral blood mononuclear cells (PBMCs), obtained when the disease was refractory, from a patient treated with antithyroid drugs. These TCRs come from a female donor with Graves disease.

The J gene is TRBJ2-7, the V gene TRBV19, with D perhaps being TRBD1 or TRBD2 (5 bases each). CDR3 length: 13 amino acids. V lost 5 bases to trimming and J lost 2 bases, with 10 bases between them. CDR1 is LNHDA, CDR2 SQIVND, per germline (reference sequence). The CDR3 protein is CASSGTAPYEQYF. CDR3 in DNA: TGTGCCAGTAGTGGGACGGCCCCCTACGAGCAGTACTTC.

The chain has TRBV27 and TRBJ2-7; 8 nucleotides match TRBD2. The CDR3 is made up of 18 amino acids. Germline CDR1 and CDR2: MNHEY and SMNVEV (reference sequence). The V gene end was trimmed by 2 bases and the J gene end by 4 bases; junction bases not matched to a gene: 16. The CDR3 DNA is TGTGCCAGCAGTTTAAACCCGCCGGGAGGGCCCTTCGCATACGAGCAGTACTTC. This sequence encodes CASSLNPPGGPFAYEQYF.

This clonotype was seen at least ten times. This sequence joins TRBV20-1 and TRBJ1-1; 7 bases align to TRBD1. CDR3 length equals 14 residues. With 2 bases clipped from V and 1 base from J, the junction kept 4 bases outside the gene matches. Germline V gene data show CDR1 as DFQATT and CDR2 as SNEGSKA (reference sequence). DNA for the CDR3: TGCAGTGCTAGATATACAGGGGAGAACACTGAAGCTTTCTTT. This sequence encodes CSARYTGENTEAFF.

Ten or more counts support this clonotype. The CDR3, as DNA: TGTGCCAGCAGCCTGCTAACTAGCGGGGGTGCCTACGAGCAGTACTTC. This gives the protein CASSLLTSGGAYEQYF. The genes are TRBV27 and TRBJ2-7, with TRBD2 identical over 11 bases. Germline values: CDR1 MNHEY, CDR2 SMNVEV (reference sequence). The CDR3 consists of 16 residues. V was clipped by 6 bases and J by 2 bases; unmatched bases: 9.

This clonotype showed up just a few times. The V and J genes are TRBV7-2 and TRBJ2-7; 8 bases are shared with TRBD2. This CDR3 is built from 14 residues. Germline loops: CDR1 SGHTA, CDR2 FQGNSA. The junction had 8 bases not matched to a gene; V was cut back by 5 bases and J by 5 bases. The CDR3 nucleotides read TGTGCCAGCAGCCGGGACACCGGGAGGGACGAGCAGTACTTC. It is translated as CASSRDTGRDEQYF.